This paragraph reports one T cell receptor (beta chain). Antigen specificity is unknown. Sequencing used immunoSEQ multiplex PCR; TCRdb keeps in-frame clones, though not all of them. The sample lists under 400,000 clones, 70% to 90% seen once, with roughly 0.8% in the top ten. The data stem from a study of cytomegalovirus exposure and HLA in healthy donors. Study-wide results and caveats: In vitro data verified three CMV-associated chains as specific for CMV antigens.

Sequenced input: PBMCs. The TCR originated in a woman aged 18 to 35 in good health and CMV-seronegative.

The CDR3 coding sequence is TGTGCCAGCAGCCCCAGCCACAGGGGGCTCCACTCCTACGAGCAGTACTTC. Translating gives CASSPSHRGLHSYEQYF. J is TRBJ2-7 and V is TRBV11-1; 9 bases fit TRBD1. This CDR3 comprises 17 residues. Looked up from germline, CDR1 is SGHAT and CDR2 is FQDESV (reference sequence). The J segment lost 0 bases and the V segment lost 5 bases, leaving 11 bases of the junction unmatched.